This T cell receptor (beta chain) was sequenced in a study of T cells in Graves' hyperthyroidism and ophthalmopathy. TCR beta CDR3 regions were amplified from RNA. First-round RT-PCR with HTBI primers amplified the TCR CDR3 region. TCRdb re-called the multiplex PCR reads through MiXCR, storing one row per CDR3 protein. The data show around 380,000 distinct CDR3 sequences, with roughly 14% seen just once and roughly 20% held by the top ten. The CDR3 spans 13 residues. CDR1 is MGHRA, CDR2 YSYEKL, per germline. V was trimmed by 0 bases and J by 7 bases, leaving 9 bases between them. This clonotype came up many times.

The chain carries TRBV4-1 and TRBJ1-1; no reliable D call. The TCR was taken from a man aged 30 to 39 with Graves' hyperthyroidism that later progressed to Graves' ophthalmopathy. Sequenced: blood. CDR3 nucleotides: TGCGCCAGCAGCCAAGATTTCGGACTTGAAGCTTTCTTT. It translates to CASSQDFGLEAFF.